The next 27 T cell receptor beta chains were all read from a single sample in a study of cytomegalovirus exposure and HLA in healthy donors (dated by TCRdb to between 2016 and 2019). Library preparation employed the immunoSEQ multiplex PCR assay. For the multiplex PCR, a mixture combining 60 forward primers for TCR Vbeta segments and 13 reverse primers for TCR Jbeta segments was used. TCRdb re-hosts the immuneACCESS table, in-frame sequences only. Its copies lack some clones; in the studies checked, an unresolved V gene accounts for under half of them, and the cause for the rest is not known. Within this sample are 75,000 to 90,000 clones, with approximately 80% of them counted one time only. Around 8.9% of the sample lies in the top ten. The sequenced sample was PBMCs. These receptors were collected from a woman in her thirties or forties in good health and CMV-seropositive.

The chain employs TRBV12-2 and TRBJ1-5; the table gives TRBD1 as D, unverified against the DNA. TRBV12-2 is listed as a pseudogene. The CDR3 consists of 14 residues. The CDR3 region has the DNA TGTGCAAGTCGCCCACAGGCCTACAATCAGCCCCAGCATTTT. It is translated as CASRPQAYNQPQHF.

This clone was found a few times. The chain combines TRBV4-1 with TRBJ2-5, with D unclear. CDR3 size: 14 residues. Trimming stripped 1 base from V and 6 bases from J, with 12 bases between. Germline assignment: CDR1 MGHRA and CDR2 YSYEKL. The DNA for the CDR3 is TGCGCCAGCAGCCAAGTCATAGACTGGAAGACCCAGTACTTC. Its translation is CASSQVIDWKTQYF.

This rearrangement joins TRBV4-3 to TRBJ2-2; no reliable D call. V was trimmed by 4 bases and J by 3 bases, leaving 9 bases between them. The CDR3 length is 14 residues. Looked up from germline, CDR1 is LGHNA and CDR2 is YSLEER. CDR3 DNA sequence: TGCGCCAGCAGCCCCCCTACCGACACCGGGGAGCTGTTTTTT. Translated, it gives CASSPPTDTGELFF.

The V call is TRBV7-6, the J call TRBJ2-2; 9 bases agree with TRBD1. V lost 4 bases, J lost 10 bases, and 10 bases stayed unmatched. The CDR3 is 15 residues long. Germline CDR1 is SGHVS and CDR2 is FNYEAQ. In DNA, the CDR3 is TGTGCCAGCAGCTCCGGGACAGGGTACTTTGAGGAGCTGTTTTTT. Translated: CASSSGTGYFEELFF. Looking up the rest from reference TRBV7-6 and TRBJ2-2 gives the full variable domain: GAGVSQSPRYKVTKRGQDVALRCDPISGHVSLYWYRQALGQGPEFLTYFNYEAQQDKSGLPNDRFSAERPEGSISTLTIQRTEQRDSAMYRCASSSGTGYFEELFFGEGSRLTVL.

V is TRBV6-4 and J is TRBJ2-2, with TRBD1 matching 8 bases. Germline CDR1 and CDR2: MRHNA and SNTAGT. The CDR3 consists of 15 residues. The trim removed 3 bases at V and 4 bases at J, leaving 4 bases unmatched. The CDR3 spells CASSEAGGSTGELFF. The CDR3 DNA sequence: TGTGCCAGCAGTGAGGCAGGGGGCAGCACCGGGGAGCTGTTTTTT.

The genes are TRBV18 and TRBJ1-1; no definite D call. Germline assignment: CDR1 KGHSH and CDR2 LQKENI. Trimming removed 6 bases at V and 1 base at J, with 9 bases between. This CDR3 comprises 13 residues. CDR3 sequence: CASSQTANTEAFF. CDR3 in DNA: TGTGCCAGCTCGCAAACAGCGAACACTGAAGCTTTCTTT.

The chain carries TRBV9 and TRBJ2-5; the D is unclear. This CDR3 contains 15 residues. Germline assignment: CDR1 SGDLS and CDR2 YYNGEE. With 0 bases removed from V and 4 bases from J, the gap between germline ends came to 13 bases. The CDR3 spells CASSVAAGAAETQYF. CDR3 bases: TGTGCCAGCAGCGTAGCTGCAGGTGCCGCAGAGACCCAGTACTTC.

CDR3 region: CASSHGTSPGELFF. In DNA form, the CDR3 reads TGCGCCAGCAGCCACGGGACTAGTCCCGGGGAGCTGTTTTTT. The gene calls are TRBV5-1 and TRBJ2-2; the match to TRBD2 covers 8 bases. The length of the CDR3 is 14 residues. Losses at the gene ends were 4 bases for V and 6 bases for J; bases not matched to a gene: 5. The germline CDR1 and CDR2 sequences are SGHRS and YFSETQ.

This sequence joins TRBV4-1 and TRBJ2-7, with TRBD1 matching 8 bases. Trimming removed 3 bases from V and 3 bases from J; junction bases left unmatched: 10. Looked up from germline, CDR1 is MGHRA and CDR2 is YSYEKL. The length of the CDR3 is 16 residues. In DNA, the CDR3 is TGCGCCAGCAGCCAGCAGGCAATTGACAGGGGCTACGAGCAGTACTTC. Translating it yields CASSQQAIDRGYEQYF.

The CDR3: CASSLVGAGSSQPQHF. CDR3 nucleotides: TGTGCCAGCAGCTTAGTTGGGGCAGGGTCATCGCAGCCCCAGCATTTT. V usage is TRBV7-9 and J usage is TRBJ1-5, with D perhaps TRBD1 (5 bases). CDR3 length: 16 amino acids. V lost 1 base, J lost 7 bases, and 17 bases lay in between. Germline-derived CDR1 and CDR2 are SEHNR and FQNEAQ (reference sequence).

The CDR3 bases are TGTGCCAGCAGCCGTGACAGGGCCGCCACTGAAGCTTTCTTT. Its protein product is CASSRDRAATEAFF. The genes are TRBV7-9 and TRBJ1-1; TRBD1 aligns across 7 bases. The CDR3 has 14 amino acids. Germline lookup yields CDR1 SEHNR and CDR2 FQNEAQ (reference sequence). V lost 5 bases to trimming and J lost 4 bases; unmatched junction nucleotides: 7.

A note on this clone: One end of the junction fails to match germline, which may point to a read error. The V call is TRBV29-1, the J call TRBJ2-3, with 8 positions matching TRBD1. Germline V gene lookup returns CDR1 SQVTM and CDR2 ANQGSEA. The CDR3 is 14 amino acids. The CDR3 DNA follows: TGCAGCGTTCCCAGGGGGCTGGGGACAGATACGCGGTATTTT. Translated, it gives CSVPRGLGTDTRYF.

The chain employs TRBV15 and TRBJ2-7, with D unresolved. This CDR3 region has 14 residues. V lost 0 bases to trimming and J lost 3 bases, with 9 bases between them. Germline V CDR1 and CDR2: LNHNV, YYDKDF (reference sequence). CDR3: CATSRDLASYEQYF. CDR3 in DNA: TGTGCCACCAGCAGAGATCTTGCGAGCTACGAGCAGTACTTC.

V is TRBV28 and J is TRBJ1-1, with TRBD1 identical over 10 bases. Germline V gives CDR1 MDHEN, CDR2 SYDVKM. The CDR3 contains 15 residues. The J segment lost 3 bases and the V segment lost 5 bases, leaving 6 bases of the junction unmatched. The CDR3 DNA reads as TGTGCCAGCAGTCCGAGGGACAGGGGTTACACTGAAGCTTTCTTT. As protein: CASSPRDRGYTEAFF. Full variable domain (rest looked up from reference TRBV28 and TRBJ1-1): DVKVTQSSRYLVKRTGEKVFLECVQDMDHENMFWYRQDPGLGLRLIYFSYDVKMKEKGDIPEGYSVSREKKERFSLILESASTNQTSMYLCASSPRDRGYTEAFFGQGTRLTVV.

The rearrangement links TRBV6-5 to TRBJ2-6; D uncertain. Per germline, CDR1 MNHEY and CDR2 SVGAGI. The CDR3 runs to 15 residues. V lost 4 bases and J lost 0, with 7 bases in between. The DNA of the CDR3 is TGTGCCAGCAGTTTACTCATCTCTGGGGCCAACGTCCTGACTTTC. Amino acids: CASSLLISGANVLTF.

The sample holds one count of this clone. The chain carries TRBV4-3 and TRBJ1-2; possibly TRBD1 for D (6 bases). The CDR3 sequence is 15 residues long. Trimming stripped 0 bases from V and 2 bases from J, with 10 bases between. From germline, CDR1 is LGHNA and CDR2 YSLEER. CDR3 DNA: TGCGCCAGCAGCCAAGACAGGGGATACAACTATGGCTACACCTTC. It translates to CASSQDRGYNYGYTF.

The chain recombines TRBV19 with TRBJ2-1; D may be TRBD1 (6 bases). The CDR3 runs 17 residues. Trimming left V 0 bases short and J 1 base short, with 13 bases between. Germline CDR1 is LNHDA and CDR2 is SQIVND (reference sequence). The CDR3 reads CASSIDTGRRSYNEQFF. The CDR3 DNA sequence: TGTGCCAGTAGTATAGATACAGGGCGAAGGTCCTACAATGAGCAGTTCTTC.

This rearrangement joins TRBV30 to TRBJ2-3; D possibly corresponds to TRBD2 (7 bases). Trimming pared 3 bases from V and 4 bases from J, leaving 17 bases between. Germline V gene lookup returns CDR1 GTSNPN and CDR2 SVGIG (reference sequence). CDR3 size: 15 residues. The CDR3 here is CAWSQDGGPSDTQYF. CDR3 bases: TGTGCCTGGAGCCAAGACGGGGGGCCTTCAGATACGCAGTATTTT.

This clone was found a few times. V gene TRBV28 combines with J gene TRBJ2-7; TRBD1 is a possible D gene (5 bases). Germline CDR1 is MDHEN and CDR2 is SYDVKM. The CDR3 is 11 amino acids. V lost 2 bases and J 12 bases, leaving 11 bases between the germline ends. The CDR3 loop is CASSLAAGSYF. Written as DNA, the CDR3 is TGTGCCAGCAGTTTAGCGGCAGGGTCGTACTTC. Full variable domain (rest looked up from reference TRBV28 and TRBJ2-7): DVKVTQSSRYLVKRTGEKVFLECVQDMDHENMFWYRQDPGLGLRLIYFSYDVKMKEKGDIPEGYSVSREKKERFSLILESASTNQTSMYLCASSLAAGSYFGPGTRLTVT.

This clone was counted a few times. The chain's CDR3 is CASSVDRVGELFF. In nucleotides, the CDR3 is TGTGCCAGCAGCGTAGACAGGGTCGGGGAGCTGTTTTTT. The J gene is TRBJ2-2, the V gene TRBV5-4, with 7 bases lining up with TRBD1. In germline, CDR1 is SGHNT, CDR2 YYREEE (reference sequence). The CDR3 is 13 amino acids. With 4 bases clipped from V and 7 bases from J, the junction kept 4 bases outside the gene matches.

The chain recombines TRBV28 with TRBJ1-2, with 8 bases lining up with TRBD1. Germline V lookup: CDR1 MDHEN, CDR2 SYDVKM. J lost 8 bases, V lost 5 bases, and 16 bases had no gene match. The CDR3 length is 16 residues. CDR3 sequence reads: CASSLIFRGHDKGYTF. Written as DNA, the CDR3 is TGTGCCAGCAGTCTCATCTTCAGGGGGCACGATAAAGGCTACACCTTC.

The chain is built from TRBV29-1 and TRBJ1-1; possibly TRBD1 for D (6 bases). Germline CDR1 is SQVTM and CDR2 is ANQGSEA. The CDR3 spans 14 residues. V lost 7 bases to trimming and J lost 4 bases, with 19 bases between them. CDR3 sequence (DNA): TGCAGCGCCATACAGGGTACCATGATCACTGAAGCTTTCTTT. Translating it yields CSAIQGTMITEAFF.

This clone was detected only once. The chain employs TRBV14 and TRBJ2-7, with 10 bases matching TRBD2. Germline CDR1 and CDR2: SGHDN and FVKESK. The CDR3 totals 17 residues. The J segment lost 4 bases and the V segment lost 0 bases, leaving 9 bases of the junction unmatched. This CDR3 reads CASSQDWITSGEYEQYF. CDR3 sequence (DNA): TGTGCCAGCAGCCAAGATTGGATAACTAGCGGGGAATACGAGCAGTACTTC.

DNA for the CDR3: TGTGCCAGCAGCTTGTCTGGGACATCTTACGAGCAGTACTTC. Residues: CASSLSGTSYEQYF. V gene TRBV5-6 combines with J gene TRBJ2-7, with D tentatively TRBD1 (6 bases). This CDR3 comprises 14 residues. V lost 1 base to trimming and J lost 4 bases, with 12 bases between them. The germline V gene encodes CDR1 SGHDT and CDR2 YYEEEE.

J is TRBJ2-1 and V is TRBV6-5; 7 nucleotides line up with TRBD1. The CDR3 sequence is 15 residues long. Trimming removed 0 bases from V and 5 bases from J; junction bases left unmatched: 4. Germline CDR1 reads MNHEY; CDR2 reads SVGAGI. The CDR3 sequence is CASSYSTGSHNEQFF. The CDR3 DNA reads as TGTGCCAGCAGTTACTCGACAGGGTCCCACAATGAGCAGTTCTTC.

V is TRBV7-8 and J is TRBJ2-2, with D possibly TRBD2 on 5 matching bases. In germline, CDR1 is SGHVS, CDR2 FQNEAQ. V was pared by 5 bases and J by 0 bases, with 7 bases between. This CDR3 is 14 amino acids long. CDR3 in DNA: TGTGCCAGCAGCCACGGGACGAACACCGGGGAGCTGTTTTTT. Protein product: CASSHGTNTGELFF.

This chain joins TRBV19 and TRBJ2-3; D gene ambiguous. The V gene's germline CDR1 is LNHDA and CDR2 SQIVND (reference sequence). Trimming pared 5 bases from V and 0 bases from J, leaving 9 bases between. This CDR3 has 14 amino acids. CDR3 sequence (DNA): TGTGCCAGTAGTGACTCTACTAGCACAGATACGCAGTATTTT. This codes for CASSDSTSTDTQYF. The entire variable domain, with the rest obtained from reference TRBV19 and TRBJ2-3, is as follows: DGGITQSPKYLFRKEGQNVTLSCEQNLNHDAMYWYRQDPGQGLRLIYYSQIVNDFQKGDIAEGYSVSREKKESFPLTVTSAQKNPTAFYLCASSDSTSTDTQYFGPGTRLTVL.